This T cell receptor beta chain was sequenced during a study of T-cell reconstitution after alpha-beta-depleted transplantation in children. Study-wide results and caveats: It was surviving recipient T cells and thymic progenitors that gave some patients high TCRbeta diversity at day 60. Reportedly, alpha-beta T cells present about two months post-transplant originated from several hundred expanded clones of graft origin. Most T-cell counts and diversity one year after the transplant came from T cells that were newly produced.

The CDR3 spans 14 residues. V was trimmed by 6 bases and J by 4 bases, leaving 12 bases between them. Germline V gives CDR1 MNHEY, CDR2 SVGEGT. Preparation of the TCRbeta library was carried out with unique molecular identifiers. TCRdb called the PCR reads again in MiXCR, with one record for every CDR3 protein. This table has 140,000 to 150,000 distinct CDR3 sequences, 8.8% appearing once. The sample holds many counts of this clonotype. No antigen is known for it. The material was PBMCs, mostly from graft donor cells, obtained 180 days after TCRalphabeta/CD19-depleted stem cell transplant. The chain recombines TRBV6-2 or TRBV6-3 with TRBJ2-2; D is possibly TRBD1 or TRBD2 (5 bases each). The clonotype comes from a female patient aged 2 to 10 who had a stem cell transplant for congenital amegakaryocytic thrombocytopenia, so the T cells may come from the graft donor. The DNA of the CDR3 is TGTGCCAGCAGACCCGGGACGTCCACCGGGGAGCTGTTTTTT. Amino acids: CASRPGTSTGELFF.